This T cell receptor (beta chain) was sequenced in a study of blood T cell repertoires in COVID-19. V lost 5 bases and J 5 bases, leaving 15 bases between the germline ends. The CDR3 is 14 amino acids. CDR1 is LNHDA and CDR2 is SQIVND in the germline V gene (reference sequence). Original handling: Estimates of nucleated cell counts were drawn from the amplification of reference gene primers. The protocol was immunoSEQ multiplex PCR, while the TCRdb copy is restricted to in-frame clones and leaves out a portion. V and J calls and clone size are copied from that table; D and trimming were computed from the DNA. The profile shows over 70,000 clones, over 70% of them singletons.

Sequencing was done on a sample of peripheral blood. The chain links TRBV19 to TRBJ1-1, with D possibly being TRBD1 (5 bases). The receptor comes from a human donor in a cohort sampled during active COVID-19. DNA of the CDR3: TGTGCCAGTAGTGACCGGCAGGGAGGAACTGAAGCTTTCTTT. Translating gives CASSDRQGGTEAFF.